This T cell receptor beta chain derives from a study of T cell responses to AZD1222 COVID-19 vaccine. Turning to this clone: What it recognizes is unknown.

Measured with immunoSEQ multiplex PCR; TCRdb has only the in-frame clones, and not every one. The sample records more than 85,000 clones, approximately 86% being singletons. The CDR3 totals 16 residues. Germline V gives CDR1 SGHTA, CDR2 FQGNSA. V was pared by 1 base and J by 8 bases, with 20 bases between. Points from the study as a whole: Spike-specific TCR breadth and depth rose after two AZD1222 doses. As reported, nearly half of all spike-specific TCRs target variant regions that are unmutated. After the peak T cell response, and only then, were repertoires sampled. The study identified only six AZD1222 recipients as seropositive at baseline.

Here the sequenced sample was peripheral blood, taken on day 0 of AZD1222 vaccination. The TCR sequence derives from an adult in good health. The chain is built from TRBV7-2 and TRBJ1-2; unclear D gene. CDR3 sequence reads: CASSLDLGFGVGGYTF. DNA of the CDR3: TGTGCCAGCAGCTTAGATTTGGGTTTTGGGGTTGGGGGCTACACCTTC.